This T cell receptor beta chain came from a study of blood T cell repertoires in COVID-19. This clone was seen just once. The authors' processing: For nucleated cells, counts were estimated from reference gene primer amplification. Profiled with immunoSEQ multiplex PCR; TCRdb holds only in-frame clones, not every one. V and J calls and clone size are given by that table; D and trimming were obtained from the DNA. Of some 150,000 clones in the sample, 75% to 90% were seen once. Sequencing was carried out using peripheral blood. The clonotype originates from a woman aged 40 to 49 with acute or convalescent COVID-19.

CDR3 loop: CAISADRGVVHTQYF. The CDR3 coding sequence is TGTGCCATCAGCGCGGACAGGGGGGTTGTGCATACGCAGTATTTT. The chain joins TRBV10-3 to TRBJ2-3; TRBD1 agrees at 10 bases. V shed 6 bases, J shed 7 bases, and the junction held 10 bases outside the gene matches. In germline, CDR1 is ENHRY, CDR2 SYGVKD. The CDR3 length is 15 residues.